These T cell receptor beta chains were read from a single sample in a study of cytotoxic CD8 clonotypes in ibrutinib-treated CLL. Clones were read by immunoSEQ multiplex PCR, and TCRdb kept only the in-frame ones, dropping some. This table holds approximately 92,000 clones, over 60% found once. This specimen consisted of PBMCs, obtained after 24 months of ibrutinib treatment. The receptors were sampled from a human donor with chronic lymphocytic leukemia. Both conserved end residues are part of each CDR3. D genes are given only for firm matches.

D gene	V gene	J gene	CDR3 protein	CDR3 DNA
NA	TRBV9	TRBJ1-1	CASSVGGDTEAFF	TGTGCCAGCAGCGTAGGGGGGGATACTGAAGCTTTCTTT
NA	TRBV28	TRBJ1-2	CATSSGDGYTF	TGTGCCACCTCGAGCGGGGATGGCTACACCTTC
NA	TRBV27	TRBJ2-7	CASSWGYEQYF	TGTGCCAGCAGTTGGGGCTACGAGCAGTACTTC
NA	TRBV9	TRBJ2-1	CASSVAWAEGEQFF	TGTGCCAGCAGCGTAGCGTGGGCCGAGGGTGAGCAGTTCTTC
TRBD1	TRBV7-9	TRBJ1-2	CASSPSTGWPTF	TGTGCCAGCAGCCCTTCGACAGGGTGGCCCACCTTC
NA	TRBV11-3	TRBJ1-1	CASSPKNEDTEAFF	TGTGCCAGCAGCCCGAAGAACGAGGACACTGAAGCTTTCTTT
TRBD1	TRBV28	TRBJ1-4	CASRLQGAINDLGKLFF	TGTGCCAGCAGACTACAGGGGGCGATAAACGACTTGGGAAAACTGTTTTTT
TRBD2	TRBV5-1	TRBJ2-5	CASSRGGLAEQETQYF	TGCGCCAGCAGCCGGGGTGGGCTAGCGGAGCAAGAGACCCAGTACTTC
NA	TRBV28	TRBJ2-1	CASGYFDRMDNEQFF	TGTGCCAGCGGATACTTCGACAGAATGGACAATGAGCAGTTCTTC
TRBD1	TRBV6-1	TRBJ1-5	CASSPGQGGIQPQHF	TGTGCCAGCAGTCCCGGACAGGGAGGGATTCAGCCCCAGCATTTT
NA	TRBV28	TRBJ1-4	CASSVDATNEKLFF	TGTGCCAGCAGTGTAGATGCAACTAATGAAAAACTGTTTTTT